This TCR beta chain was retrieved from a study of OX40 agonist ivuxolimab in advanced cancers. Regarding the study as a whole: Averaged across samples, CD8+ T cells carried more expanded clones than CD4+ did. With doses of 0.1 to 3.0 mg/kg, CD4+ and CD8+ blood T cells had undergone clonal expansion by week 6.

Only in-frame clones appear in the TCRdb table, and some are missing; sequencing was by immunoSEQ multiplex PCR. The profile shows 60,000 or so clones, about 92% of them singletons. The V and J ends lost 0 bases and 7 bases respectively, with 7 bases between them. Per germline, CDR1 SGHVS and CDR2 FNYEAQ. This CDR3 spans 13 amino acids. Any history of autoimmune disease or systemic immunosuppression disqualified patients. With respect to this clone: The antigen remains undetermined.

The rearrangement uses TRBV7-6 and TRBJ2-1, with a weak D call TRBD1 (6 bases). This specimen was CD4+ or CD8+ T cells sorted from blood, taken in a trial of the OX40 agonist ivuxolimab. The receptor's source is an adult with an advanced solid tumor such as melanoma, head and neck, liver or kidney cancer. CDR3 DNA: TGTGCCAGCAGCTTAGCGGGGGCGAATGAGCAGTTCTTC. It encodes CASSLAGANEQFF.